This T cell receptor (beta chain) was profiled in a study of cytomegalovirus exposure and HLA in healthy donors. This clone has just a few counts. Its specificity is unknown. Findings of the study overall: With further analysis later on, most CMV-associated TCR beta chains appeared HLA-restricted.

The primer mix had 60 Vbeta and 13 Jbeta primers. Sequencing used immunoSEQ multiplex PCR; TCRdb keeps in-frame clones, though not all of them. There are some 170,000 clones in the sample; about 69% occur only once, and under 2.5% lies in the top ten. V was clipped by 0 bases and J by 1 base, with 4 bases between them. Germline V gene lookup returns CDR1 SGDLS and CDR2 YYNGEE. The CDR3 sequence is 13 residues long. The TCR comes from a human donor in good health. The sequencing sample was made of PBMCs. The chain combines TRBV9 with TRBJ1-1, with D unresolved. This CDR3 is CASSVEQNTEAFF. CDR3 DNA: TGTGCCAGCAGCGTAGAACAGAACACTGAAGCTTTCTTT. The full variable domain, in which reference TRBV9 and TRBJ1-1 provide the parts outside the CDR3, is DSGVTQTPKHLITATGQRVTLRCSPRSGDLSVYWYQQSLDQGLQFLIQYYNGEERAKGNILERFSAQQFPDLHSELNLSSLELGDSALYFCASSVEQNTEAFFGQGTRLTVV.